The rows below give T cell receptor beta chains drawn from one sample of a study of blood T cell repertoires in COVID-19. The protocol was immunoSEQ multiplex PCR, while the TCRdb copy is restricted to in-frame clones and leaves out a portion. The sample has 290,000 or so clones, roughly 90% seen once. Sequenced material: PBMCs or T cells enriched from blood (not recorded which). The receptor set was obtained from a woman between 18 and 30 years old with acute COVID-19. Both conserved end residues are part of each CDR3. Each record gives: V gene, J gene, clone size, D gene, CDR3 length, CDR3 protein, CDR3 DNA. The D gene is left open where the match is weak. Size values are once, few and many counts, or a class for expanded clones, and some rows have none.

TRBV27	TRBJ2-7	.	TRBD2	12	CASSLVGGEQYF	TGTGCCAGCAGTTTAGTCGGGGGGGAGCAGTACTTC
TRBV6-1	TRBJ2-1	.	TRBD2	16	CASSEFVAGGGNEQFF	TGTGCCAGCAGTGAATTTGTAGCGGGAGGGGGAAATGAGCAGTTCTTC
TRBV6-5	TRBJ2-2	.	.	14	CAIGYRMNTGELFF	TGTGCCATCGGTTACCGTATGAACACCGGGGAGCTGTTTTTT
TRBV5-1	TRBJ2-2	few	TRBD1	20	CASSPPRDRGLSPPPGELFF	TGCGCCAGCAGCCCCCCCCGGGACAGGGGGCTGTCCCCACCCCCCGGGGAGCTGTTTTTT
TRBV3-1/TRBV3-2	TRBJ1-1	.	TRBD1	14	CASSFDRGNTEAFF	TGTGCCAGCAGCTTCGACAGGGGAAACACTGAAGCTTTCTTT
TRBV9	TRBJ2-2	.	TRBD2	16	CASSVGLAGNTGELFF	TGTGCCAGCAGCGTAGGACTAGCGGGGAACACCGGGGAGCTGTTTTTT
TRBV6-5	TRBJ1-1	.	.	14	CASGTGGQGTEAFF	TGTGCCAGCGGGACGGGAGGGCAGGGGACTGAAGCTTTCTTT
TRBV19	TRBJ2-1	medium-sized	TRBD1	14	CASTLSYRGDEQFF	TGTGCCAGTACCCTGTCCTACAGGGGAGATGAGCAGTTCTTC
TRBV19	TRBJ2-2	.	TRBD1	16	CASSALGQGDTGELFF	TGTGCCAGTAGCGCCTTGGGACAGGGGGACACCGGGGAGCTGTTTTTT
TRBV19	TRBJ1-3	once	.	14	CASRVVDSGNTIYF	TGTGCCAGCCGAGTCGTTGACTCTGGAAACACCATATATTTT
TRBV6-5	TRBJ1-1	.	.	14	CASSYSSGYTEAFF	TGTGCCAGCAGTTACTCATCGGGGTACACTGAAGCTTTCTTT
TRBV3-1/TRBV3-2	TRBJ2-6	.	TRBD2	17	CASSQVTGGPGANVLTF	TGTGCCAGCAGCCAAGTGACGGGAGGGCCGGGGGCCAACGTCCTGACTTTC
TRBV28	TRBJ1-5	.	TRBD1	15	CASNSLGQGNQPQHF	TGTGCCAGCAATTCGCTTGGACAGGGGAACCAGCCCCAGCATTTT
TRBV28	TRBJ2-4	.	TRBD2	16	CASSSGTSGRRGIQYF	TGTGCCAGCAGTAGTGGGACTAGCGGGCGGCGGGGCATTCAGTACTTC
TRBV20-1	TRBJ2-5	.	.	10	CSVARETQYF	TGCAGTGTAGCCCGAGAGACCCAGTACTTC
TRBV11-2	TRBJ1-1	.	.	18	CASSFTLSGRKSDTEAFF	TGTGCCAGCAGCTTTACCCTCAGCGGTCGGAAATCCGACACTGAAGCTTTCTTT
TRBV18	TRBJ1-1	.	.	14	CASSPPWPSPEAFF	TGTGCCAGCTCACCCCCTTGGCCCTCACCTGAAGCTTTCTTT
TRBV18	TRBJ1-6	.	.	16	CASSPQRAHRDSPLHF	TGTGCCAGCTCACCACAAAGGGCTCACAGGGATTCACCCCTCCACTTT
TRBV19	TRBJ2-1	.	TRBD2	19	CASTPRTSGREGPHNEQFF	TGTGCCAGTACCCCGCGGACTAGCGGGAGGGAAGGGCCCCACAATGAGCAGTTCTTC
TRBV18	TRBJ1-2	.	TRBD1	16	CASSPVPLQGTGGYTF	TGTGCCAGCTCACCAGTTCCATTACAGGGGACGGGTGGCTACACCTTC
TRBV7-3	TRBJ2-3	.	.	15	CASSSQGSTPTTQYF	TGTGCCAGCAGCTCGCAGGGGTCCACCCCAACGACGCAGTATTTT
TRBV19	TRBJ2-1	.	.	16	CASSRAPDSVYNEQFF	TGTGCCAGTAGTCGAGCACCGGACTCTGTCTACAATGAGCAGTTCTTC
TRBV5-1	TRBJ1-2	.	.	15	CASSSAGTSDYGYTF	TGCGCCAGCAGCTCTGCGGGGACGTCGGACTATGGCTACACCTTC
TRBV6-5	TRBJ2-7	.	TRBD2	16	CASSYSRRERTYEQYF	TGTGCCAGCAGTTACTCGAGGCGGGAGAGGACCTACGAGCAGTACTTC
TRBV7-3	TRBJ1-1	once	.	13	CASSFQLNTEAFF	TGTGCCAGCAGCTTCCAGTTGAACACTGAAGCTTTCTTT
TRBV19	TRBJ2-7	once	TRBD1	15	CAASPPGGQGYEQYF	TGTGCCGCGTCTCCACCGGGGGGACAGGGTTACGAGCAGTACTTC
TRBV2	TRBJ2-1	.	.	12	CAGWRSNNEQFF	TGTGCCGGCTGGCGGAGTAACAATGAGCAGTTCTTC
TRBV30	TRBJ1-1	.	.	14	CAWSKVTVNTEAFF	TGTGCCTGGAGCAAAGTGACAGTGAACACTGAAGCTTTCTTT
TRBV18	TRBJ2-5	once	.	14	CASSPPNSQETQYF	TGTGCCAGCTCACCACCAAACAGCCAAGAGACCCAGTACTTC
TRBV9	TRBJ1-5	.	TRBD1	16	CASSVGVGGPDQPQHF	TGTGCCAGCAGCGTAGGGGTAGGGGGCCCCGATCAGCCCCAGCATTTT
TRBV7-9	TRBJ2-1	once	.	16	CASSPTAGSSYNEQFF	TGTGCCAGCAGCCCTACCGCGGGAAGCTCCTACAATGAGCAGTTCTTC
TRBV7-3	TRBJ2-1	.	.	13	CASSLYPAGEQFF	TGTGCCAGCAGCTTATATCCCGCGGGTGAGCAGTTCTTC
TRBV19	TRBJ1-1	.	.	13	CASSPGQNTEAFF	TGTGCCAGTAGTCCCGGACAAAACACTGAAGCTTTCTTT
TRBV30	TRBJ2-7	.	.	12	CAWSRGQYEQYF	TGTGCCTGGAGTCGGGGTCAGTACGAGCAGTACTTC
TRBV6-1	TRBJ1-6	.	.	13	CASSDWEDSPLHF	TGTGCCAGCAGTGATTGGGAGGACTCACCCCTCCACTTT
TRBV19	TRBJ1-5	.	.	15	CASSNLMASNQPQHF	TGTGCCAGTAGTAACCTCATGGCTAGCAATCAGCCCCAGCATTTT
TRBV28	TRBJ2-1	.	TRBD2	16	CASSLTRLAGGNEQFF	TGTGCCAGCAGTTTAACTCGACTAGCGGGGGGGAATGAGCAGTTCTTC
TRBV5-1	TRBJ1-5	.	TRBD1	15	CASSLTGEGNQPQHF	TGCGCCAGCAGCTTAACAGGGGAAGGCAATCAGCCCCAGCATTTT
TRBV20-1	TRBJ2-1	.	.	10	CSARRDEQFF	TGCAGTGCGCGGAGGGATGAGCAGTTCTTC
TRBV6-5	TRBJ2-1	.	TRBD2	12	CASRGLAGEQFF	TGTGCCAGCAGGGGACTAGCAGGGGAGCAGTTCTTC
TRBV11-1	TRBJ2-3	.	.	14	CASSSTAGTDTQYF	TGTGCCAGCAGCTCAACGGCGGGTACAGATACGCAGTATTTT
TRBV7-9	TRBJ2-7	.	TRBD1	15	CASSFSAGTGYEQYF	TGTGCCAGCAGCTTCTCAGCCGGGACAGGCTACGAGCAGTACTTC
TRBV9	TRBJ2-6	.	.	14	CASSVPSGANVLTF	TGTGCCAGCAGCGTCCCATCTGGGGCCAACGTCCTGACTTTC
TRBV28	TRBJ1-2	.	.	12	CASSLTGDGYTF	TGTGCCAGCAGTTTAACGGGAGATGGCTACACCTTC
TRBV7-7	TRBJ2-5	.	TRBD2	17	CASSLGVASGYQETQYF	TGTGCTAGCAGCTTAGGAGTGGCTAGCGGGTACCAAGAGACCCAGTACTTC
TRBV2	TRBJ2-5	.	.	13	CATRRDRVETQYF	TGTGCCACGAGGAGGGATCGGGTAGAGACCCAGTACTTC
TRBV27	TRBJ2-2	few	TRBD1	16	CASSKAGTGNTGELFF	TGTGCCAGCAGTAAAGCCGGGACAGGAAACACCGGGGAGCTGTTTTTT
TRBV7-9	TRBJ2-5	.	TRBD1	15	CASSLATGAEETQYF	TGTGCCAGCAGCTTAGCTACAGGGGCTGAAGAGACCCAGTACTTC
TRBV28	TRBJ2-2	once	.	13	CASTFFGGGELFF	TGTGCCAGCACCTTTTTCGGAGGCGGGGAGCTGTTTTTT
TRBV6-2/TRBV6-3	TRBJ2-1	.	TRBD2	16	CASSYLPGLAYNEQFF	TGTGCCAGCAGTTACCTCCCGGGACTAGCCTACAATGAGCAGTTCTTC
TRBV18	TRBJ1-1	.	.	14	CASSPGGFGTEAFF	TGTGCCAGCTCACCCGGAGGGTTTGGCACTGAAGCTTTCTTT
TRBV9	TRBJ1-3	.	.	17	CASSPTTGTSSGNTIYF	TGTGCCAGCAGCCCAACGACCGGGACATCCTCTGGAAACACCATATATTTT
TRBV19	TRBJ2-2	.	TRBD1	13	CASRDRNTGELFF	TGTGCCAGCCGGGACAGAAACACCGGGGAGCTGTTTTTT
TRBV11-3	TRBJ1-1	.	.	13	CASSLRSHTEAFF	TGTGCCAGCAGCTTAAGGAGCCACACTGAAGCTTTCTTT
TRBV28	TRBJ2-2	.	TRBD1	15	CASSQGQGATGELFF	TGTGCCAGCAGTCAGGGACAGGGGGCGACCGGGGAGCTGTTTTTT
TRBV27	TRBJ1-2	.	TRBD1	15	CASSRSGGRNYGYTF	TGTGCCAGCAGCCGATCAGGGGGACGGAACTATGGCTACACCTTC
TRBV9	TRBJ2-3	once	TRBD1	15	CASTRGPRPPDTQYF	TGTGCCAGTACCAGGGGGCCACGGCCCCCAGATACGCAGTATTTT
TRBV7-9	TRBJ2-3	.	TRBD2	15	CASSLKRGLTDTQYF	TGTGCCAGCAGCTTAAAGCGGGGACTCACAGATACGCAGTATTTT
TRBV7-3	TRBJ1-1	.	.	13	CATGETVNTEAFF	TGTGCCACAGGGGAGACGGTGAACACTGAAGCTTTCTTT
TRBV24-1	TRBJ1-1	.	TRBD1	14	CATSDVRDRSKAFF	TGTGCCACCAGTGATGTCCGGGACAGAAGTAAAGCTTTCTTT